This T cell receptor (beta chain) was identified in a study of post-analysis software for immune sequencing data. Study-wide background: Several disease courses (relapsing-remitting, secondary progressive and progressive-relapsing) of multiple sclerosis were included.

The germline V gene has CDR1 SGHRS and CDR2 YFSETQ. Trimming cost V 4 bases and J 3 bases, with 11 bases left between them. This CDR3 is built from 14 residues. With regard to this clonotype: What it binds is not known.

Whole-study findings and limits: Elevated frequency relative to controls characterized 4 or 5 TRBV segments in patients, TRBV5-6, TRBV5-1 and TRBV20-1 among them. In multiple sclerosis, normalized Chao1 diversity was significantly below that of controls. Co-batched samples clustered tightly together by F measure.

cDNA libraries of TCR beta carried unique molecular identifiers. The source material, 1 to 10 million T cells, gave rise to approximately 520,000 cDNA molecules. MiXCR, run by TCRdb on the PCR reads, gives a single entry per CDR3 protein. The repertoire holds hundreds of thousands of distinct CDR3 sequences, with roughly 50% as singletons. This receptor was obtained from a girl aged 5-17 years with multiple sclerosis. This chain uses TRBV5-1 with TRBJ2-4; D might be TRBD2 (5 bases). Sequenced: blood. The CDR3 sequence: CASSRDGLKNIQYF. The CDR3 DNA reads TGCGCCAGCAGCCGGGATGGCCTCAAAAACATTCAGTACTTC. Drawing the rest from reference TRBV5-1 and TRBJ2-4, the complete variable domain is KAGVTQTPRYLIKTRGQQVTLSCSPISGHRSVSWYQQTPGQGLQFLFEYFSETQRNKGNFPGRFSGRQFSNSRSEMNVSTLELGDSALYLCASSRDGLKNIQYFGAGTRLSVL.